The rows below give T cell receptor beta chains drawn from one sample of a study of cytomegalovirus exposure and HLA in healthy donors. The protocol was immunoSEQ multiplex PCR, while the TCRdb copy is restricted to in-frame clones and leaves out a portion. The sample lists 50,000 to 70,000 clones, almost 80% occurring once. The sample consisted of PBMCs. The source is a girl aged 5 to 17 in good health and CMV-seropositive. CDR3s include the opening cysteine and the closing phenylalanine or tryptophan. A D gene is named only where the DNA matches it firmly. Some rows have no size entry. The others give once, few or many, or a class for an expanded clone.

V gene	D gene	J gene	clone size	CDR3 protein	CDR3 DNA
TRBV11-2	-	TRBJ1-5	few	CASSLVGPSQPQHF	TGTGCCAGCAGCTTAGTGGGTCCTAGTCAGCCCCAGCATTTT
TRBV5-1	TRBD1	TRBJ1-2	-	CASSFGTAYGYTF	TGCGCCAGCAGCTTCGGGACAGCCTATGGCTACACCTTC
TRBV25-1	TRBD2	TRBJ2-7	-	CASTLRSGNLYEQYF	TGTGCCAGCACCCTTAGAAGCGGGAACCTCTACGAGCAGTACTTC
TRBV25-1	-	TRBJ2-1	-	CASSEYGFLFF	TGTGCCAGCAGTGAATACGGTTTCCTGTTCTTC
TRBV19	-	TRBJ2-1	-	CASTTGYNEQFF	TGTGCCAGTACTACAGGATACAATGAGCAGTTCTTC
TRBV7-9	-	TRBJ2-7	once	CASSFRSDSYEQYF	TGTGCCAGCAGCTTCAGATCTGACTCCTACGAGCAGTACTTC
TRBV15	-	TRBJ1-3	-	CATSRDPGRDTIYF	TGTGCCACCAGCAGAGACCCCGGGCGGGACACCATATATTTT
TRBV28	TRBD1	TRBJ1-5	once	CASSLWGQDNQPQHF	TGTGCCAGCAGTTTATGGGGACAGGACAATCAGCCCCAGCATTTT
TRBV7-8	-	TRBJ1-4	-	CAIQTGEKLFF	TGTGCCATCCAAACAGGGGAAAAACTGTTTTTT
TRBV27	-	TRBJ1-1	-	CASSPESPGLGEAFF	TGTGCCAGCAGTCCGGAGAGCCCCGGATTAGGTGAAGCTTTCTTT
TRBV6-5	TRBD1	TRBJ1-2	-	CASRRGQGSGYTF	TGTGCCAGCAGAAGGGGACAGGGGAGTGGCTACACCTTC
TRBV5-8	TRBD1	TRBJ1-2	-	CASSFRDRNTYGYTF	TGTGCCAGCAGCTTCCGGGACAGGAATACCTATGGCTACACCTTC
TRBV7-8	-	TRBJ2-7	-	CASSLAPARGYEQYF	TGTGCCAGCAGCTTAGCCCCGGCCAGGGGCTACGAGCAGTACTTC